These 23 T cell receptor beta chains came from one sample sequenced in a study of CD8+ T cells in alopecia areata. Isolated RNA was reverse transcribed into cDNA used as the sequencing template. Method: immunoSEQ multiplex PCR; TCRdb's copy keeps in-frame clones and lacks some. The sample has around 300,000 clones; over 45% are singletons. Described treatment: oral pan-JAK inhibitor, 5-10 mg twice daily. The starting material was CD4+ T cells sorted from blood, obtained around week 53, from a patient treated with tofacitinib. The receptors were gathered from a human donor with alopecia areata.

The rearrangement uses TRBV29-1 and TRBJ1-3; D ambiguous. V lost 3 bases, J lost 0 bases, and 9 bases lay in between. The germline gives CDR1 SQVTM, CDR2 ANQGSEA. The CDR3 covers 14 residues. CDR3 bases: TGCAGCGTTGAGGGATCGAGCTCTGGAAACACCATATATTTT. This gives the protein CSVEGSSSGNTIYF. Based on the CDR3 plus reference TRBV29-1 and TRBJ1-3, the full variable domain is SAVISQKPSRDICQRGTSLTIQCQVDSQVTMMFWYRQQPGQSLTLIATANQGSEATYESGFVIDKFPISRPNLTFSTLTVSNMSPEDSSIYLCSVEGSSSGNTIYFGEGSWLTVV.

The CDR3 DNA reads TGTGCCAGCAGCTTCCCTAGCGCCCAAGAGACCCAGTACTTC. Encoded protein: CASSFPSAQETQYF. This chain connects TRBV7-2 to TRBJ2-5, with a weak D call TRBD2 (6 bases). The CDR3 length is 14 residues. Germline V gene lookup returns CDR1 SGHTA and CDR2 FQGNSA. V was shortened by 3 bases and J by 1 base, with 9 bases between the two germline ends.

This sequence joins TRBV18 and TRBJ2-5; maybe TRBD1 (5 bases). Per germline, CDR1 KGHSH and CDR2 LQKENI. The length of the CDR3 is 13 residues. The germline V and J ends were trimmed by 5 bases and 1 base, with 8 bases remaining between them. CDR3 in amino acids: CASSATAQETQYF. For the CDR3, the DNA is TGTGCCAGCTCAGCGACAGCCCAAGAGACCCAGTACTTC.

This clone was seen only a few times. V gene TRBV5-1 combines with J gene TRBJ2-6, with D uncertain. Trimming cost V 4 bases and J 1 base, with 6 bases left between them. Germline lookup yields CDR1 SGHRS and CDR2 YFSETQ. CDR3 length: 14 residues. The chain's CDR3 is CASSERSGANVLTF. The CDR3, as DNA: TGCGCCAGCAGCGAGAGGTCTGGGGCCAACGTCCTGACTTTC.

This sequence joins TRBV6-5 and TRBJ1-2; 7 bases align to TRBD1. The germline CDR1 and CDR2 sequences are MNHEY and SVGAGI. The V and J ends lost 6 bases and 8 bases, in that order; junction bases with no gene match: 9. The CDR3 is 13 residues long. The CDR3 sequence: CASSFDRVGGYTF. The CDR3 DNA reads TGTGCCAGCAGCTTCGACAGGGTAGGGGGCTACACCTTC.

This clone showed up just a few times. V gene TRBV7-9 combines with J gene TRBJ1-4; D gene unclear. V was shortened by 2 bases and J by 0 bases, with 4 bases between the two germline ends. This CDR3 is built from 14 residues. Germline CDR1 is SEHNR and CDR2 is FQNEAQ (reference sequence). This CDR3 reads CASSLKPTNEKLFF. CDR3 DNA sequence: TGTGCCAGCAGCTTAAAACCAACTAATGAAAAACTGTTTTTT.

The chain employs TRBV7-8 and TRBJ2-7; 7 bases are shared with TRBD1. CDR1 is SGHVS and CDR2 is FQNEAQ in the germline V gene. V dropped 5 bases and J dropped 3; count of bases not matched to a gene: 4. The CDR3 has 13 residues. CDR3 amino acids: CASSPRQGYEQYF. CDR3 bases: TGTGCCAGCAGCCCCCGACAGGGCTACGAGCAGTACTTC.

The chain links TRBV5-1 to TRBJ1-4, with D perhaps matching TRBD1 (5 bases). The CDR3 covers 14 residues. V was trimmed by 2 bases and J by 7 bases, leaving 12 bases between them. CDR1 and CDR2 (germline): SGHRS, YFSETQ. CDR3 DNA: TGCGCCAGCAGCTTTCGCCCAGGGCGTGAAAAACTGTTTTTT. This sequence encodes CASSFRPGREKLFF.

V is TRBV7-9 and J is TRBJ1-2; tentative D call: TRBD1 (5 bases). Per germline, CDR1 SEHNR and CDR2 FQNEAQ (reference sequence). The CDR3 runs to 12 residues. Trimming took off 6 bases at V and 5 bases at J, with 10 bases between the two ends. In DNA form, the CDR3 reads TGTGCCAGCAGATTCAAGGGGTATGGCTACACCTTC. This gives the protein CASRFKGYGYTF.

The gene calls are TRBV5-4 and TRBJ2-2, with D possibly TRBD2 on 7 matching bases. V lost 0 bases to trimming and J lost 3 bases, with 9 bases between them. The CDR3 has 15 residues. Germline values: CDR1 SGHNT, CDR2 YYREEE (reference sequence). The CDR3 region has the DNA TGTGCCAGCAGCTTGGGCGGGGGCGACACCGGGGAGCTGTTTTTT. This translates into CASSLGGGDTGELFF.

The rearrangement joins TRBV18 to TRBJ1-2, with D possibly TRBD1 on 6 matching bases. Germline CDR1 KGHSH, CDR2 LQKENI. The CDR3 is 14 residues long. V gave up 5 bases and J gave up 1 base, with 11 bases separating them. The DNA for the CDR3 is TGTGCCAGCTCAATGCCGGACAGTAACTATGGCTACACCTTC. Encoded protein: CASSMPDSNYGYTF.

CDR3 DNA sequence: TGTGCCTGGCGAAGCGGGACAGACAACACTGAAGCTTTCTTT. Translating it yields CAWRSGTDNTEAFF. The rearrangement uses TRBV30 and TRBJ1-1, with TRBD1 matching 7 bases. Germline CDR1 reads GTSNPN; CDR2 reads SVGIG (reference sequence). With V trimmed by 5 bases and J by 2 bases, 8 bases remained unmatched. This CDR3 has 14 amino acids.

The genes are TRBV30 and TRBJ1-2, with a tentative D call TRBD1 (5 bases). CDR1 GTSNPN and CDR2 SVGIG come from the germline V gene (reference sequence). V lost 4 bases and J lost 2, with 26 bases in between. The CDR3 runs 18 residues. The CDR3 protein is CAWTSPGGLALPNYGYTF. CDR3 bases: TGTGCCTGGACTTCGCCTGGGGGTCTCGCTCTTCCAAACTATGGCTACACCTTC.

The CDR3 nucleotides are TGCGCCAGCAGCTTGGCCTCAGGGCCGGATACGCAGTATTTT. Residues: CASSLASGPDTQYF. This chain joins TRBV5-1 and TRBJ2-3; a possible D gene is TRBD1 (5 bases). Per the germline V gene, CDR1 is SGHRS and CDR2 is YFSETQ. The CDR3 has 14 residues. V was trimmed by 0 bases and J by 6 bases, leaving 11 bases between them.

This sequence joins TRBV30 and TRBJ2-2, with 7 bases fitting TRBD1. The J segment lost 0 bases and the V segment lost 5 bases, leaving 9 bases of the junction unmatched. Germline lookup yields CDR1 GTSNPN and CDR2 SVGIG (reference sequence). This CDR3 region has 16 residues. DNA of the CDR3: TGTGCCTGGGCCCGTCCCGGGACAGCGAACACCGGGGAGCTGTTTTTT. Its protein product is CAWARPGTANTGELFF. Full variable domain (rest looked up from reference TRBV30 and TRBJ2-2): SQTIHQWPATLVQPVGSPLSLECTVEGTSNPNLYWYRQAAGRGLQLLFYSVGIGQISSEVPQNLSASRPQDRQFILSSKKLLLSDSGFYLCAWARPGTANTGELFFGEGSRLTVL.

The chain recombines TRBV30 with TRBJ1-1; 8 bases line up with TRBD1. The V segment lost 1 base and the J segment 9 bases; nucleotides outside the gene matches: 4. The CDR3 is 12 amino acids. Germline-derived CDR1 and CDR2 are GTSNPN and SVGIG (reference sequence). The CDR3 DNA reads as TGTGCCTGGAGTGGCCGGGACAGGCAAGCTTTCTTT. It is translated as CAWSGRDRQAFF.

In this sample, this clone turned up a few times. The chain links TRBV18 to TRBJ1-1; D remains unclear. This CDR3 spans 14 amino acids. V was cut by 2 bases and J by 6 bases, with 13 bases left in between. Germline V lookup: CDR1 KGHSH, CDR2 LQKENI. The CDR3 here is CASSPDQWRAEAFF. The CDR3, as DNA: TGTGCCAGCTCACCAGACCAGTGGAGGGCTGAAGCTTTCTTT.

The V and J genes are TRBV11-2 and TRBJ2-5; D uncertain. CDR3 length equals 14 residues. Looked up from germline, CDR1 is SGHAT and CDR2 is FQNNGV. V lost 1 base and J lost 0, with 6 bases in between. The CDR3 protein is CASSLVVNQETQYF. Written as DNA, the CDR3 is TGTGCCAGCAGCTTAGTGGTAAACCAAGAGACCCAGTACTTC.

This rearrangement joins TRBV6-5 to TRBJ1-2; D is perhaps TRBD1 (6 bases). V lost 4 bases and J 3 bases, leaving 15 bases between the germline ends. Germline V gives CDR1 MNHEY, CDR2 SVGAGI. CDR3 length: 15 amino acids. The CDR3 sequence is CASSLLGGVYYGYTF. CDR3 bases: TGTGCCAGCAGTTTATTGGGGGGCGTCTACTATGGCTACACCTTC.

The V call is TRBV30, the J call TRBJ1-1; 7 nucleotides agree with TRBD1. The CDR3 runs 16 residues. CDR1 is GTSNPN, CDR2 SVGIG, per germline (reference sequence). V lost 0 bases and J lost 4; bases outside the gene matches: 11. This CDR3 reads CAWSVLPRGRGTEAFF. CDR3 nucleotide sequence: TGTGCCTGGAGTGTACTCCCGAGGGGGCGAGGCACTGAAGCTTTCTTT. The whole variable domain, filled in from reference TRBV30 and TRBJ1-1, reads SQTIHQWPATLVQPVGSPLSLECTVEGTSNPNLYWYRQAAGRGLQLLFYSVGIGQISSEVPQNLSASRPQDRQFILSSKKLLLSDSGFYLCAWSVLPRGRGTEAFFGQGTRLTVV.

The gene calls are TRBV7-2 and TRBJ2-1; D assignment may be TRBD1 or TRBD2 (6 bases each). The CDR3 is made up of 13 amino acids. Germline lookup yields CDR1 SGHTA and CDR2 FQGNSA. The ends were cut back, 6 bases at V and 9 bases at J, with 15 bases in the middle. The DNA of the CDR3 is TGTGCCAGCAGACCACAGGGAGGAGGTGAGCAGTTCTTC. Its protein product is CASRPQGGGEQFF.

This chain uses TRBV10-3 with TRBJ1-5; D is ambiguous. The CDR3 totals 13 residues. Germline assignment: CDR1 ENHRY and CDR2 SYGVKD. Between the trimmed V and J ends, which lost 10 bases and 6 bases, there was a span of 16 bases. As DNA, the CDR3 is TGTGCCACCCGGCCAGTAGTTGGTCAGCCCCAGCATTTT. This sequence encodes CATRPVVGQPQHF.

About this clone: Other DNA sequences from this sample encode an identical CDR3 as well. This sequence joins TRBV30 and TRBJ1-2; D remains ambiguous. Germline V CDR1 and CDR2: GTSNPN, SVGIG (reference sequence). This CDR3 region has 12 residues. V was clipped by 1 base and J by 4 bases, with 7 bases between them. Here the CDR3 reads CAWSGAPYGYTF. The CDR3 region has the DNA TGTGCCTGGAGTGGGGCACCCTATGGCTACACCTTC.